This T cell receptor (beta chain) was sequenced for a study of blood T cell repertoires in COVID-19. About the research overall: There were acute and convalescent COVID-19 samples, and they came from the United States, Italy and Spain. From T cells, B-cell-depleted T cells, or PBMCs came the material, which was cDNA or gDNA.

Source study methods: Amplification of reference gene primers was used by the study to estimate nucleated cell counts. TCRdb's table, derived via immunoSEQ multiplex PCR, lists solely in-frame clones and lacks some. The DNA was the basis for D and trimming; V, J and clone size are from that table. The sample lists 150,000 to 200,000 clones; over 65% were seen once. J was trimmed by 2 bases and V by 5 bases; bases with no gene match: 8. The CDR3 spans 15 residues. From germline, CDR1 is SGHVS and CDR2 FQNEAQ. The TCR originated in an elderly woman with acute or convalescent COVID-19. Material: peripheral blood. The chain combines TRBV7-8 with TRBJ1-2, with 7 positions matching TRBD1. Here the CDR3 reads CASSQGNRGNYGYTF. In DNA, the CDR3 is TGTGCCAGCAGCCAGGGGAACAGGGGCAACTATGGCTACACCTTC. The full variable domain, in which reference TRBV7-8 and TRBJ1-2 provide the parts outside the CDR3, is GAGVSQSPRYKVAKRGQDVALRCDPISGHVSLFWYQQALGQGPEFLTYFQNEAQLDKSGLPSDRFFAERPEGSVSTLKIQRTQQEDSAVYLCASSQGNRGNYGYTFGSGTRLTVV.